These 14 T cell receptor beta chains share one sample of origin, sequenced in a study of blood T cell repertoires in COVID-19. TCRdb keeps only in-frame clones here, not all; method: immunoSEQ multiplex PCR. The data contain under 300,000 clones, 75% to 90% of them seen just once; the ten biggest clones take up roughly 2.3%. The sequenced sample was peripheral blood. Source of these receptors: a man in his thirties or forties who had recovered from COVID-19.

The chain links TRBV7-2 to TRBJ1-4; TRBD1 agrees at 10 bases. Germline CDR1 reads SGHTA; CDR2 reads FQGNSA. Germline trimming cut 4 bases from V and 11 bases from J; bases unmatched to any gene: 13. This CDR3 contains 16 residues. The CDR3 DNA is TGTGCCAGCAGCTCGAGACAGGGGGCGTTGACGGATAAACTGTTTTTT. Its protein is CASSSRQGALTDKLFF.

The chain links TRBV7-9 to TRBJ2-5; TRBD1 agrees at 9 bases. Trimming took 4 bases from V and 5 from J; bases not matched to a gene: 14. Germline CDR1 SEHNR, CDR2 FQNEAQ (reference sequence). The CDR3 is made up of 17 amino acids. CDR3 sequence: CASSSYSTGGGSETQYF. The DNA for the CDR3 is TGTGCCAGCAGCTCTTATTCGACAGGGGGAGGCTCTGAGACCCAGTACTTC.

This clone appeared a single time. The rearrangement uses TRBV24-1 and TRBJ2-7, with D tentatively TRBD2 (5 bases). V was clipped by 2 bases and J by 2 bases, with 12 bases between them. The CDR3 loop spans 15 amino acids. Per the germline V gene, CDR1 is KGHDR and CDR2 is SFDVKD. The CDR3 loop is CATSDSTAGAYEQYF. As DNA, the CDR3 is TGTGCCACCAGTGATTCTACGGCGGGTGCCTACGAGCAGTACTTC.

The chain has TRBV6-5 and TRBJ1-1; D is unresolved. This CDR3 has 13 amino acids. V lost 2 bases and J 3 bases, leaving 7 bases between the germline ends. Germline CDR1 is MNHEY and CDR2 is SVGAGI. CDR3 DNA sequence: TGTGCCAGCAGTTACACAGTGGACACTGAAGCTTTCTTT. It specifies CASSYTVDTEAFF.

The CDR3, as DNA: TGTGCCTGGGAGCAGGGGCGAAATGAGCAGTTCTTC. Protein sequence: CAWEQGRNEQFF. This chain links TRBV30 with TRBJ2-1, with TRBD1 as a possible D gene (6 bases). The CDR3 consists of 12 residues. V lost 5 bases and J 7 bases, leaving 12 bases between the germline ends. Per germline, CDR1 GTSNPN and CDR2 SVGIG (reference sequence).

This clone was seen only once. This chain uses TRBV6-6 with TRBJ1-2; TRBD1 aligns across 9 bases. Trimming removed 5 bases from V and 7 bases from J; junction bases left unmatched: 20. The length of the CDR3 is 18 residues. The germline V gene encodes CDR1 MNHNY and CDR2 SVGAGI (reference sequence). CDR3 nucleotide sequence: TGTGCCAGCAGTCCGGCTCGCTATGGGACAGGGATAGTAAGTGGCTACACCTTC. Translation gives CASSPARYGTGIVSGYTF.

This clone came up once. V and J are TRBV27 and TRBJ2-7, with TRBD2 identical over 13 bases. The length of the CDR3 is 14 residues. Trimming removed 5 bases from V and 3 bases from J; junction bases left unmatched: 1. CDR1 and CDR2 (germline): MNHEY, SMNVEV (reference sequence). The CDR3 here is CASSGTSGIYEQYF. For the CDR3, the DNA is TGTGCCAGCAGTGGGACTAGCGGGATCTACGAGCAGTACTTC.

The V call is TRBV10-2, the J call TRBJ2-7; D is perhaps TRBD2 (5 bases). CDR3 length: 12 amino acids. Trimming cost V 2 bases and J 9 bases, with 11 bases left between them. Looked up from germline, CDR1 is WSHSY and CDR2 is SAAADI. This CDR3 reads CASSEREYGQYF. The DNA for the CDR3 is TGCGCCAGCAGTGAGAGGGAGTATGGGCAGTACTTC.

This clone was found a few times. The V call is TRBV10-2, the J call TRBJ1-5; 8 bases fit TRBD1. V lost 3 bases and J lost 2; bases outside the gene matches: 6. The CDR3 runs to 16 residues. Germline V lookup: CDR1 WSHSY, CDR2 SAAADI. The CDR3 reads CASSDGQGIGNQPQHF. The CDR3 nucleotides are TGCGCCAGCAGTGATGGACAGGGTATCGGCAATCAGCCCCAGCATTTT.

The V and J genes are TRBV5-1 and TRBJ1-6, with D tentatively TRBD1 (6 bases). This CDR3 contains 14 residues. V was pared by 0 bases and J by 10 bases, with 11 bases between. Germline CDR1 SGHRS, CDR2 YFSETQ. The CDR3 DNA reads as TGCGCCAGCAGCTTGGGACAGGCTGGATCACCCCTCCACTTT. This codes for CASSLGQAGSPLHF.

This clone was recorded only once. The chain links TRBV6-5 to TRBJ1-1; weak D call: TRBD1 (5 bases). There are 16 residues in the CDR3. V lost 0 bases and J 0 bases, leaving 11 bases between the germline ends. CDR1 and CDR2 from the germline V gene are MNHEY and SVGAGI. CDR3 protein: CASSYSGGIMNTEAFF. The CDR3 DNA sequence: TGTGCCAGCAGTTACTCGGGGGGAATCATGAACACTGAAGCTTTCTTT.

This clone was found a few times. The chain employs TRBV10-1 and TRBJ1-2; 9 positions agree with TRBD1. Germline CDR1 is WNHNN and CDR2 is SYGVQD (reference sequence). V gave up 6 bases and J gave up 5 bases; unmatched junction bases: 10. The CDR3 sequence is 15 residues long. This CDR3 is CASSLDPGQGYGYTF. In DNA form, the CDR3 reads TGCGCCAGCAGCCTCGACCCGGGACAGGGATATGGCTACACCTTC.

This chain uses TRBV12-3 or TRBV12-4 with TRBJ2-7; D remains unclear. V dropped 6 bases and J dropped 2 bases, with 5 bases sitting between them. This CDR3 comprises 11 residues. The CDR3 DNA reads TGTGCCAGCAGACTCACCTACGAGCAGTACTTC. Translation gives CASRLTYEQYF.

The chain is built from TRBV5-4 and TRBJ2-7, with 7 bases identical to TRBD1. The germline CDR1 and CDR2 sequences are SGHNT and YYREEE (reference sequence). V gave up 2 bases and J gave up 3 bases; unmatched junction bases: 8. CDR3 size: 15 residues. The CDR3 DNA follows: TGTGCCAGCAGCTTAAACAGGGGTGTAGGCTACGAGCAGTACTTC. Protein sequence: CASSLNRGVGYEQYF.